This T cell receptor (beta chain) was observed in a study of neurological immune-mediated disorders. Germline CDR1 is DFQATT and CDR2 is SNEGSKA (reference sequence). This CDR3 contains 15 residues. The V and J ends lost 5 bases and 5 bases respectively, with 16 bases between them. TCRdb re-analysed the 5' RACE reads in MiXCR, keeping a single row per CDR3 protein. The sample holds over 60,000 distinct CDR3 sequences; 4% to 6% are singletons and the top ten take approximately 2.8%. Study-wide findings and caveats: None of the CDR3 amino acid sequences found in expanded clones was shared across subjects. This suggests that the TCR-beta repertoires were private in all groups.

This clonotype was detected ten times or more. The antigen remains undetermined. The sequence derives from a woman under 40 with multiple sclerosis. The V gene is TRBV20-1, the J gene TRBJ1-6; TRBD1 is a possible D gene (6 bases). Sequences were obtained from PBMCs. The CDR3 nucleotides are TGCAGTGCTCAAAGGGGGGGGGCAAATAATTCACCCCTCCACTTT. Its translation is CSAQRGGANNSPLHF.